Shown below are 6 T cell receptor beta chains from a single sample sequenced in a study of blood T cell repertoires in COVID-19. Repertoires were generated with immunoSEQ multiplex PCR, while TCRdb's copy carries only in-frame clones and drops some. Among 84,000 or so clones, around 78% were seen once, and the ten largest hold about a third. Sequenced input: peripheral blood. The receptors were gathered from a man between 60 and 70 years old with COVID-19, enrolled during active disease.

This clone occurred a few times. The chain links TRBV4-3 to TRBJ2-1, with 8 bases that match TRBD2. Germline V gene sequence: CDR1 LGHNA, CDR2 YSLEER. This CDR3 has 18 amino acids. V lost 0 bases and J lost 2; bases outside the gene matches: 9. The CDR3 spells CASSQEVDAGGAYNEQFF. CDR3 sequence (DNA): TGCGCCAGCAGCCAAGAAGTGGATGCCGGGGGGGCCTACAATGAGCAGTTCTTC.

V and J are TRBV2 and TRBJ1-4, with D tentatively TRBD1 (6 bases). This CDR3 comprises 14 residues. Between the trimmed V and J ends, which lost 6 bases and 6 bases, there was a span of 14 bases. CDR1 SNHLY and CDR2 FYNNEI come from the germline V gene. The CDR3 here is CASRNRVGDEKLFF. CDR3 nucleotides: TGTGCCAGCAGAAACAGGGTGGGGGATGAAAAACTGTTTTTT. Full variable domain (outside the CDR3, taken from reference TRBV2 and TRBJ1-4): EPEVTQTPSHQVTQMGQEVILRCVPISNHLYFYWYRQILGQKVEFLVSFYNNEISEKSEIFDDQFSVERPDGSNFTLKIRSTKLEDSAMYFCASRNRVGDEKLFFGSGTQLSVL.

A remark on this clone: Other DNA sequences in this specimen translate into the identical CDR3. This chain links TRBV7-9 with TRBJ1-1; 10 nucleotides match TRBD1. The CDR3 has 15 amino acids. The germline V gene encodes CDR1 SEHNR and CDR2 FQNEAQ (reference sequence). V shed 1 base, J shed 4 bases, and the junction held 3 bases outside the gene matches. In DNA form, the CDR3 reads TGTGCCAGCAGCTTAGGGGACAGGGGAGGCACTGAAGCTTTCTTT. It yields the protein CASSLGDRGGTEAFF.

DNA of the CDR3: TGCGCCAGCAGCCCGGGACAGGGTGGTTCACCCCTCCACTTT. This codes for CASSPGQGGSPLHF. The chain is built from TRBV5-1 and TRBJ1-6, with TRBD1 identical over 9 bases. Trimming removed 4 bases from V and 9 bases from J; junction bases left unmatched: 5. Germline CDR1 SGHRS, CDR2 YFSETQ. This CDR3 contains 14 residues.

This clone has just a few counts. The rearrangement joins TRBV4-1 to TRBJ1-4; the D is unclear. V lost 0 bases, J lost 7 bases, and 6 bases lay in between. Germline-derived CDR1 and CDR2 are MGHRA and YSYEKL. The CDR3 spans 13 residues. CDR3 amino acids: CASSQDPGEKLFF. CDR3 DNA sequence: TGCGCCAGCAGCCAAGATCCGGGTGAAAAACTGTTTTTT.

The chain carries TRBV5-1 and TRBJ2-7; 9 nucleotides align to TRBD2. Trimming took 4 bases from V and 6 from J; bases not matched to a gene: 8. Germline CDR1 is SGHRS and CDR2 is YFSETQ. This CDR3 has 14 residues. The CDR3: CASSQGGTSSEQYF. For the CDR3, the DNA is TGCGCCAGCAGCCAGGGCGGGACTAGCAGCGAGCAGTACTTC.